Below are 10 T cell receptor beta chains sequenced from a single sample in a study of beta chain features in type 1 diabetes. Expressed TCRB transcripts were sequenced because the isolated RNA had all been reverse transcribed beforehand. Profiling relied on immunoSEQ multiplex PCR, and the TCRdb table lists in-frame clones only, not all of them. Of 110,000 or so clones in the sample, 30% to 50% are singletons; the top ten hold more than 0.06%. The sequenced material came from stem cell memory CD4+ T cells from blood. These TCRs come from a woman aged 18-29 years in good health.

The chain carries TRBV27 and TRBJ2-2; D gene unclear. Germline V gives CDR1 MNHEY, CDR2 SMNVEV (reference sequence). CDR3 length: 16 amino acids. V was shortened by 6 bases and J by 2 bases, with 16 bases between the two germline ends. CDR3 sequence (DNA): TGTGCCAGCAGACCCCAGGCTACCTTAAACACCGGGGAGCTGTTTTTT. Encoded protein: CASRPQATLNTGELFF.

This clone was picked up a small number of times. The CDR3: CASSAPRTGGMGNEKLFF. The CDR3 DNA sequence: TGTGCCAGCAGTGCCCCGAGGACAGGGGGCATGGGTAATGAAAAACTGTTTTTT. The chain combines TRBV7-9 with TRBJ1-4, with 11 bases matching TRBD1. There are 18 residues in the CDR3. J lost 4 bases, V lost 6 bases, and 13 bases had no gene match. Germline V CDR1 and CDR2: SEHNR, FQNEAQ (reference sequence).

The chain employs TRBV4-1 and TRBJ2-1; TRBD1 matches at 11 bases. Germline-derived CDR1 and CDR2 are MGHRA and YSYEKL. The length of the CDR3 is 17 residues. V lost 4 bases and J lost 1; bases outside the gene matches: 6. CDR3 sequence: CASSRRGQGVSYNEQFF. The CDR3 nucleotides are TGCGCCAGCAGCCGCCGGGGACAGGGGGTTTCCTACAATGAGCAGTTCTTC.

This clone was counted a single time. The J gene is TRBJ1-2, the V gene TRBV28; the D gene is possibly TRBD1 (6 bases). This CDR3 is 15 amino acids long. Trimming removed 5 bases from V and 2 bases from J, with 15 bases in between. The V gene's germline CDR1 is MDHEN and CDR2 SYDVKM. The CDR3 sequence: CASSTYAQGNYGYTF. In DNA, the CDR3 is TGTGCCAGCAGTACCTATGCACAGGGCAACTATGGCTACACCTTC.

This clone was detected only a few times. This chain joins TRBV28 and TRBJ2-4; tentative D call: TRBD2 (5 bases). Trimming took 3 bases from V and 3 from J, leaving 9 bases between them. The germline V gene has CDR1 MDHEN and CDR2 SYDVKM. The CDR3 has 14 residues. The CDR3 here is CASSFGGIKNIQYF. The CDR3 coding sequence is TGTGCCAGCAGTTTTGGAGGTATCAAAAACATTCAGTACTTC.

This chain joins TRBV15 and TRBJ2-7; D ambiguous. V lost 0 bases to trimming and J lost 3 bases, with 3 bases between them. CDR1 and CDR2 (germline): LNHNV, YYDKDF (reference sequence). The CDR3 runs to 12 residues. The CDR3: CATSRDYYEQYF. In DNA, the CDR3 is TGTGCCACCAGCAGAGATTACTACGAGCAGTACTTC.

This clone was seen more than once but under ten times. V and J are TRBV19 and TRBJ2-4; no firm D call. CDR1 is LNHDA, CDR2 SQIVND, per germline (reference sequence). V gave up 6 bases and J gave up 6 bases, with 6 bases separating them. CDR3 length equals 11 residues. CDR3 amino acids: CASRRGNIQYF. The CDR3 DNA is TGTGCCAGTAGACGCGGAAACATTCAGTACTTC.

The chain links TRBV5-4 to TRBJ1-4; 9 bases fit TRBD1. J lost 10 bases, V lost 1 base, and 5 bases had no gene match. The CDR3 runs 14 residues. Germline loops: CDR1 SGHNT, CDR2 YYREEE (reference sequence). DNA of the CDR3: TGTGCCAGCAGCTTGCGGACAGGGGTCGGAAAACTGTTTTTT. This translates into CASSLRTGVGKLFF.

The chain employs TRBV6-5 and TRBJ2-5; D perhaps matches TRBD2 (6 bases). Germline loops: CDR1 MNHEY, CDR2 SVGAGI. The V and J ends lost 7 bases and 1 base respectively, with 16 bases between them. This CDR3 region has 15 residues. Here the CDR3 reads CASNHGSSLQETQYF. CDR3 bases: TGTGCCAGCAATCACGGGAGCTCCCTCCAAGAGACCCAGTACTTC.

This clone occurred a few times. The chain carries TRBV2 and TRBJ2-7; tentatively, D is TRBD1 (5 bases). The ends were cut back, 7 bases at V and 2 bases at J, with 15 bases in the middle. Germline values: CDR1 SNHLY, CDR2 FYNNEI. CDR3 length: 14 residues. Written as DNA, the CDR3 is TGTGCCAGCACCCGGGCAGGGAATACCTACGAGCAGTACTTC. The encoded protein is CASTRAGNTYEQYF.